A selection of T cell receptor beta chains follows, all from one sample in a study of Ad26.COV2.S vaccination and SARS-CoV-2 variants. Clones were sequenced by immunoSEQ multiplex PCR, and TCRdb holds only the in-frame ones, with some missing. The sample has around 86,000 clones; approximately 86% are singletons. This specimen was peripheral blood, taken after recovery from COVID-19. These receptors were collected from a human donor who had recovered from COVID-19. CDR3s include the opening cysteine and the closing phenylalanine or tryptophan. The D gene is left open where the match is weak. Size is stated for part of the rows, as once, few or many counts, or as a class when the clone is expanded.

v_call	j_call	clone_size	d_call	cdr3_aa	cdr3_nt
TRBV18	TRBJ1-2	-	-	CASSPPLAGGNYGYTF	TGTGCCAGCTCACCACCTTTGGCGGGGGGAAACTATGGCTACACCTTC
TRBV7-9	TRBJ1-1	-	-	CASSLGAILNTEAFF	TGTGCCAGCAGCTTAGGCGCTATTCTGAACACTGAAGCTTTCTTT
TRBV27	TRBJ2-7	-	TRBD1	CASRQGNPYEQYF	TGTGCCAGCCGACAGGGGAACCCCTACGAGCAGTACTTC
TRBV11-1	TRBJ2-7	-	-	CASSSAWSTTYEQYF	TGTGCCAGCAGCTCCGCCTGGTCTACGACCTACGAGCAGTACTTC
TRBV7-2	TRBJ1-2	-	-	CASSLLWEFRSNTF	TGTGCCAGCAGCCTCCTTTGGGAGTTTCGGTCTAACACCTTC
TRBV28	TRBJ2-5	-	TRBD2	CASNFLAGDQTQYF	TGTGCCAGCAATTTTCTAGCGGGAGACCAGACCCAGTACTTC
TRBV28	TRBJ2-1	-	-	CASSLVGNNEQFF	TGTGCCAGCAGTTTAGTAGGGAACAATGAGCAGTTCTTC
TRBV29-1	TRBJ1-1	few	-	CSVGIDMNTEAFF	TGCAGCGTCGGTATAGACATGAACACTGAAGCTTTCTTT
TRBV9	TRBJ2-5	-	TRBD1	CASSGTGEVAVIQETQYF	TGTGCCAGCAGCGGTACAGGGGAAGTCGCAGTGATCCAAGAGACCCAGTACTTC
TRBV6-5	TRBJ1-2	-	-	CASSRQGGGYGYTF	TGTGCCAGCAGTCGTCAGGGAGGGGGCTATGGCTACACCTTC
TRBV28	TRBJ2-7	-	-	CASSPRWGAVHEQYF	TGTGCCAGCAGTCCCCGGTGGGGGGCTGTCCACGAGCAGTACTTC
TRBV13	TRBJ1-6	-	TRBD1	CASSPRGTGNSPLHF	TGTGCCAGCAGCCCGCGAGGGACAGGGAATTCACCCCTCCACTTT
TRBV10-1	TRBJ1-1	few	-	CASSEMVGNTEAFF	TGCGCCAGCAGTGAGATGGTAGGGAACACTGAAGCTTTCTTT
TRBV7-9	TRBJ2-7	-	TRBD1	CASRGGTGDLREQYF	TGTGCCAGCAGAGGAGGGACAGGGGATTTGCGCGAGCAGTACTTC
TRBV7-8	TRBJ1-2	-	-	CASSLGGAGPLYGYTF	TGTGCCAGCAGCTTAGGGGGCGCGGGGCCACTCTATGGCTACACCTTC